These T cell receptor beta chains were read from a single sample in a study of metastatic and nonmetastatic thyroid tumors. MiXCR was used by TCRdb to re-call the PCR reads. The sample includes some 16,000 clones, around 14% of them seen just once. The material sequenced was blood. These receptors originate from a female donor with papillary thyroid cancer or a benign thyroid nodule (not recorded which). Some clones in this sample may be carry-over from other donors' samples. Each CDR3 is given with its conserved first and last residue. D genes are given only for firm matches. The size entry is marked missing in some rows and otherwise reads once, few, many or a size class.

TRBJ1-1 TRBV20-1 - many CSARNSRNTEAFF TGCAGTGCCCGAAACAGTCGGAACACTGAAGCTTTCTTT
TRBJ2-7 TRBV12-3/TRBV12-4 - medium-sized CASSLALSSYEQYF TGTGCCAGCAGTTTAGCGCTAAGCTCCTACGAGCAGTACTTC
TRBJ2-1 TRBV19 TRBD1 few CASSLWTGVMGGEQFF TGTGCCAGTAGTCTCTGGACAGGGGTTATGGGGGGTGAGCAGTTCTTC
TRBJ1-1 TRBV2 - medium-sized CASSERGNTEAFF TGTGCCAGCAGTGAACGGGGGAACACTGAAGCTTTCTTT
TRBJ1-5 TRBV7-6 - - CASSPGINQPQHF TGTGCCAGCAGCCCAGGTATAAATCAGCCCCAGCATTTT
TRBJ2-7 TRBV19 TRBD2 many CASSIGSGVSGRAYEQYF TGTGCCAGTAGTATAGGCTCTGGTGTTAGCGGGAGGGCCTACGAGCAGTACTTC
TRBJ1-5 TRBV28 TRBD1 - CASSSDHRGSNQPQHF TGTGCTAGCAGCTCAGACCACAGGGGAAGCAATCAGCCCCAGCATTTT
TRBJ2-5 TRBV27 - few CASILRVGIQETQYF TGTGCCAGCATCCTCAGGGTAGGGATCCAAGAGACCCAGTACTTC
TRBJ2-5 TRBV30 TRBD2 - CAWSVWEGRETQYF TGTGCCTGGAGTGTCTGGGAGGGTCGGGAGACCCAGTACTTC
TRBJ1-2 TRBV27 - medium-sized CASRPGLQRSSYTF TGTGCCAGCAGACCGGGGTTACAGCGCAGCAGCTACACCTTC
TRBJ2-1 TRBV5-1 TRBD1 many CASSLMTGGSYNEQFF TGCGCCAGCAGCTTGATGACAGGGGGTTCCTACAATGAGCAGTTCTTC
TRBJ1-1 TRBV27 - many CASSINSLNTEAFF TGTGCCAGCAGTATCAACAGTTTGAACACTGAAGCTTTCTTT
TRBJ2-7 TRBV2 - medium-sized CASQEQSSYEQYF TGTGCCAGCCAGGAACAGAGCTCCTACGAGCAGTACTTC
TRBJ1-5 TRBV20-1 TRBD1 many CSARPDRAREPQHF TGCAGTGCTAGACCGGACAGGGCGAGGGAGCCCCAGCATTTT
TRBJ1-2 TRBV19 TRBD1 - CASSINRGLDGYTF TGTGCCAGTAGTATAAACAGGGGGCTGGATGGCTACACCTTC